This passage covers 16 T cell receptor beta chains from one sample sequenced in a study of T cell responses to AZD1222 COVID-19 vaccine. Method: immunoSEQ multiplex PCR; TCRdb's copy keeps in-frame clones and lacks some. This sample yields 90,000 to 120,000 clones, of which about 95% are seen a single time; 2% to 2.5% belongs to the top ten. The sequencing here drew on peripheral blood, taken on day 0 of AZD1222 vaccination. The origin of the receptors is an adult in good health.

The chain couples TRBV19 to TRBJ1-1; no definite D call. V lost 6 bases to trimming and J lost 5 bases, with 13 bases between them. From germline, CDR1 is LNHDA and CDR2 SQIVND (reference sequence). The CDR3 runs 13 residues. The CDR3 DNA follows: TGTGCCAGTAGCACACAGCGGAGAACTGAAGCTTTCTTT. Its protein product is CASSTQRRTEAFF.

V usage is TRBV7-6 and J usage is TRBJ1-5; no firm D call. Trimming removed 1 base at V and 1 base at J, with 5 bases between. CDR3 length: 14 amino acids. The germline gives CDR1 SGHVS, CDR2 FNYEAQ. The CDR3 nucleotides read TGTGCCAGCAGCTTAGTATCCAGCAATCAGCCCCAGCATTTT. Residues: CASSLVSSNQPQHF. Complete variable domain (other parts from reference TRBV7-6 and TRBJ1-5): GAGVSQSPRYKVTKRGQDVALRCDPISGHVSLYWYRQALGQGPEFLTYFNYEAQQDKSGLPNDRFSAERPEGSISTLTIQRTEQRDSAMYRCASSLVSSNQPQHFGDGTRLSIL.

The chain has TRBV6-6 and TRBJ2-2; TRBD1 matches 7 bases. Germline V gene sequence: CDR1 MNHNY, CDR2 SVGAGI (reference sequence). The CDR3 is made up of 14 amino acids. V was pared by 6 bases and J by 4 bases, with 5 bases of the junction left unmatched. In nucleotides, the CDR3 is TGTGCCAGCAGGGACAGGACATCCACCGGGGAGCTGTTTTTT. This encodes CASRDRTSTGELFF.

The rearrangement links TRBV10-3 to TRBJ1-2, with a weak D call TRBD1 (5 bases). V lost 4 bases to trimming and J lost 2 bases, with 11 bases between them. This CDR3 is built from 14 residues. The germline V gene has CDR1 ENHRY and CDR2 SYGVKD. CDR3 sequence reads: CAISGWGSNYGYTF. In DNA form, the CDR3 reads TGTGCCATCAGTGGGTGGGGGTCCAACTATGGCTACACCTTC.

Remarks on this clone: Additional DNA sequences in this sample encode the identical CDR3. The genes are TRBV6-5 and TRBJ1-3, with D hard to call. This CDR3 contains 14 residues. Trimming removed 3 bases at V and 2 bases at J, with 8 bases between. In germline, CDR1 is MNHEY, CDR2 SVGAGI. The DNA of the CDR3 is TGTGCCAGCAGTTATGGTCGAGCTGGAAACACCATATATTTT. It is translated as CASSYGRAGNTIYF.

This chain joins TRBV11-2 and TRBJ1-1; maybe TRBD1 (5 bases). V dropped 5 bases and J dropped 6 bases, with 22 bases sitting between them. Germline CDR1 and CDR2: SGHAT and FQNNGV. The CDR3 length is 16 residues. CDR3 loop: CASSPSSSGYTAEAFF. DNA of the CDR3: TGTGCCAGCAGCCCCTCTTCCTCAGGGTATACAGCTGAAGCTTTCTTT. Full variable domain (missing parts from reference TRBV11-2 and TRBJ1-1): EAGVAQSPRYKIIEKRQSVAFWCNPISGHATLYWYQQILGQGPKLLIQFQNNGVVDDSQLPKDRFSAERLKGVDSTLKIQPAKLEDSAVYLCASSPSSSGYTAEAFFGQGTRLTVV.

The chain has TRBV6-2 or TRBV6-3 and TRBJ2-1; D gene unclear. The germline V and J ends were trimmed by 0 bases and 6 bases, with 3 bases remaining between them. The CDR3 is 12 residues long. Germline assignment: CDR1 MNHEY and CDR2 SVGEGT. The CDR3 bases are TGTGCCAGCAGTTACTCGCGCAATGAGCAGTTCTTC. This codes for CASSYSRNEQFF.

J is TRBJ1-2 and V is TRBV7-2, with D tentatively TRBD1 (5 bases). Trimming removed 4 bases from V and 2 bases from J, with 14 bases in between. Germline V gives CDR1 SGHTA, CDR2 FQGNSA. The CDR3 has 15 residues. The CDR3 DNA reads as TGTGCCAGCAGCTCCCCAGAAACAGGAAACTATGGCTACACCTTC. Translating it yields CASSSPETGNYGYTF.

The genes are TRBV5-8 and TRBJ2-7, with D possibly called TRBD1 or TRBD2 (5 bases each). Germline V lookup: CDR1 SGHTS, CDR2 YDEGEE. Trimming stripped 7 bases from V and 5 bases from J, with 16 bases between. This CDR3 has 13 amino acids. Written as DNA, the CDR3 is TGTGCCAGCCGATTTCCCGGGGCCAACGAGCAGTACTTC. This codes for CASRFPGANEQYF.

The chain couples TRBV11-2 to TRBJ1-1; perhaps TRBD1 as D (5 bases). Germline CDR1 is SGHAT and CDR2 is FQNNGV. Trimming removed 5 bases at V and 2 bases at J, with 12 bases between. CDR3 size: 14 residues. CDR3 amino acids: CASSPGHLNTEAFF. In DNA form, the CDR3 reads TGTGCCAGCAGCCCCGGACATCTTAACACTGAAGCTTTCTTT.

The gene calls are TRBV10-3 and TRBJ1-2; 10 nucleotides line up with TRBD1. Germline V CDR1 and CDR2: ENHRY, SYGVKD. The CDR3 is made up of 14 amino acids. The V gene end was trimmed by 6 bases and the J gene end by 14 bases; junction bases not matched to a gene: 15. The CDR3 here is CAISSGQGFRLKTF. CDR3 nucleotide sequence: TGTGCCATCAGCTCGGGACAGGGGTTCCGGCTTAAGACCTTC.

The gene calls are TRBV7-3 and TRBJ2-3; TRBD2 agrees at 8 bases. The V gene's germline CDR1 is SGHTA and CDR2 FQGTGA. The CDR3 runs to 15 residues. V lost 3 bases, J lost 3 bases, and 5 bases stayed unmatched. CDR3 in DNA: TGTGCCAGCAGCTTGATCGGGGGGGCGACAGATACGCAGTATTTT. This gives the protein CASSLIGGATDTQYF.

With regard to this clone: This CDR3 is also generated by other DNA sequences in the sample. The V gene is TRBV3-1 (or the pseudogene TRBV3-2), the J gene TRBJ1-2; 7 bases line up with TRBD1. Looked up from germline, CDR1 is LGHDT and CDR2 is YNNKEL (reference sequence). This CDR3 spans 13 amino acids. The trim removed 1 base at V and 6 bases at J, leaving 2 bases unmatched. CDR3: CASSQAQGNGYTF. CDR3 sequence (DNA): TGTGCCAGCAGCCAAGCACAGGGGAATGGCTACACCTTC.

This clone was recorded once. The chain has TRBV30 and TRBJ1-1; the D gene is possibly TRBD1 (6 bases). Germline V CDR1 and CDR2: GTSNPN, SVGIG (reference sequence). Deletions cut 8 bases from V and 5 bases from J, with 15 bases between. The CDR3 has 12 amino acids. DNA for the CDR3: TGTGCCGGCATGACAGGATTTACTGAAGCTTTCTTT. Translating gives CAGMTGFTEAFF.

The rearrangement uses TRBV6-6 and TRBJ2-7; D gene unclear. Germline CDR1 reads MNHNY; CDR2 reads SVGAGI (reference sequence). Between the trimmed V and J ends, which lost 5 bases and 4 bases, there was a span of 6 bases. This CDR3 has 11 residues. Here the CDR3 reads CASSAIYEQYF. CDR3 bases: TGTGCCAGCAGTGCTATTTACGAGCAGTACTTC.

This chain uses TRBV9 with TRBJ1-1; D is perhaps TRBD1 (5 bases). CDR3 length: 15 amino acids. In germline, CDR1 is SGDLS, CDR2 YYNGEE. Trimming removed 2 bases from V and 1 base from J, with 12 bases in between. In nucleotides, the CDR3 is TGTGCCAGCAGCGTGGAGCTTGGACAGAACACTGAAGCTTTCTTT. This gives the protein CASSVELGQNTEAFF.